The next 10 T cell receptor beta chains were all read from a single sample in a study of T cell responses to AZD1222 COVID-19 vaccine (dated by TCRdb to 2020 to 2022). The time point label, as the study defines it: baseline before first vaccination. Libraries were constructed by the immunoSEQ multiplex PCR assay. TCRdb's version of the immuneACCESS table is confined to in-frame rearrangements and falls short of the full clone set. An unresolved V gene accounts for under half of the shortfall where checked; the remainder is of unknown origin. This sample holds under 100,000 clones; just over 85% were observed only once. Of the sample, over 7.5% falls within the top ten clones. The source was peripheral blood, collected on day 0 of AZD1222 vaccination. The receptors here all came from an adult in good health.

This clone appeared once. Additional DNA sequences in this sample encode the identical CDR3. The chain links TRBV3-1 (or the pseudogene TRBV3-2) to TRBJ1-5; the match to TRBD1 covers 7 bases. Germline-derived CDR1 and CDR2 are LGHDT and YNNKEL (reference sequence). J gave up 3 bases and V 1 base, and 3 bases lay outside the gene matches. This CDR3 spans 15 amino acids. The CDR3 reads CASSQGGGNNQPQHF. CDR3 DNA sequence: TGTGCCAGCAGCCAAGGAGGGGGCAACAATCAGCCCCAGCATTTT.

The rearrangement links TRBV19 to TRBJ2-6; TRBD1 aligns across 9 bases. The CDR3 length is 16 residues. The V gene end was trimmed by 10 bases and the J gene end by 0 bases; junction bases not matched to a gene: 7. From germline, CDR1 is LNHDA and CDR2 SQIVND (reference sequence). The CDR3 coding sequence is TGTGCCACCGGACAGGGGCCCTTCTCTGGGGCCAACGTCCTGACTTTC. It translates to CATGQGPFSGANVLTF. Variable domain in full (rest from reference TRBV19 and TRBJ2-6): DGGITQSPKYLFRKEGQNVTLSCEQNLNHDAMYWYRQDPGQGLRLIYYSQIVNDFQKGDIAEGYSVSREKKESFPLTVTSAQKNPTAFYLCATGQGPFSGANVLTFGAGSRLTVL.

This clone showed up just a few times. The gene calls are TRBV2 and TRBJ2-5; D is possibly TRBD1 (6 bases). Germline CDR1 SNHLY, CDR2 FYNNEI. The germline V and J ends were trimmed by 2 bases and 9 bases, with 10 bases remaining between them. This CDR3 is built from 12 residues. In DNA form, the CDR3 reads TGTGCCAGCAGTGAACCGCGGACAGCCCAGTACTTC. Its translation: CASSEPRTAQYF. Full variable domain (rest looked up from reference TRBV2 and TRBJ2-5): EPEVTQTPSHQVTQMGQEVILRCVPISNHLYFYWYRQILGQKVEFLVSFYNNEISEKSEIFDDQFSVERPDGSNFTLKIRSTKLEDSAMYFCASSEPRTAQYFGPGTRLLVL.

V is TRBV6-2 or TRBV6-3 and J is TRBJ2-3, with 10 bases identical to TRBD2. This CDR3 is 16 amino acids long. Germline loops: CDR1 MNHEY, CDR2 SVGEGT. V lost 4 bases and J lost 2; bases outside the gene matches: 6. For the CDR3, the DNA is TGTGCCAGCAGTTTCACTAGCGGGAAACACACAGATACGCAGTATTTT. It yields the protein CASSFTSGKHTDTQYF.

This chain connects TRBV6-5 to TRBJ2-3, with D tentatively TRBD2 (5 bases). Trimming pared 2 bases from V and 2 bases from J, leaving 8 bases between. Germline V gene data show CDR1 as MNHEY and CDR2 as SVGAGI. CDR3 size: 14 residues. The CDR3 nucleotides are TGTGCCAGCAGTTACAGCGGACTCACAGATACGCAGTATTTT. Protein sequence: CASSYSGLTDTQYF.

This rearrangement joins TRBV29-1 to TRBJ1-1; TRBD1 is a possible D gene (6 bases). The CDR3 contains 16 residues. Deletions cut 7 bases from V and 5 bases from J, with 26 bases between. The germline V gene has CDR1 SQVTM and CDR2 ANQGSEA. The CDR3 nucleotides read TGCAGCGGTTTTATAGGGGTGTCGGGGGGCGAGACTGAAGCTTTCTTT. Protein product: CSGFIGVSGGETEAFF.

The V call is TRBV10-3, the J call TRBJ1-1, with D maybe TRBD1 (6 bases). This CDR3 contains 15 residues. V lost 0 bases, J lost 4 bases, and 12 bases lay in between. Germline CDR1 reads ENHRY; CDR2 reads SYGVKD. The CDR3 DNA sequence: TGTGCCATCAGTGAGTCGACAGGAGAAGGCACTGAAGCTTTCTTT. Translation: CAISESTGEGTEAFF.

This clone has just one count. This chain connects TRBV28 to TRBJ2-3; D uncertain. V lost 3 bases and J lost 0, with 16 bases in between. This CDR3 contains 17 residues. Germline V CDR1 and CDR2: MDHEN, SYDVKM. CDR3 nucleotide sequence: TGTGCCAGCAGTTTGGAGTCAGCTACCTCTAGCACAGATACGCAGTATTTT. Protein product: CASSLESATSSTDTQYF.

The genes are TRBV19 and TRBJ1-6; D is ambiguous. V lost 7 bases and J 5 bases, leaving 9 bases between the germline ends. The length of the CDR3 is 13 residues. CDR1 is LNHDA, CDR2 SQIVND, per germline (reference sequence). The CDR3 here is CASTRSDNSPLHF. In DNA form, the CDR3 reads TGTGCCAGTACCCGTTCGGATAATTCACCCCTCCACTTT.

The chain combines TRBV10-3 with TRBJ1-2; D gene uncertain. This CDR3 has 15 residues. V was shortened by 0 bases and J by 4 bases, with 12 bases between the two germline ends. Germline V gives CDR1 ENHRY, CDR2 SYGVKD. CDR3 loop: CAISESWTEVYGYTF. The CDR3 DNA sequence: TGTGCCATCAGTGAGTCATGGACGGAAGTCTATGGCTACACCTTC.